This record covers a single TCR beta chain. Its target is not known. This entry belongs to a study of post-analysis software for immune sequencing data. For the study at large: Some patients lacked subtype; others had relapsing-remitting, secondary progressive or progressive-relapsing disease. Study-wide results and caveats: Compared with controls, patients had more of five TRBV segments, including TRBV5-6, TRBV5-1 and TRBV20-1. Strong co-clustering by F measure was evident for samples that had been prepared in the same batch. Controls showed significantly higher normalized Chao1 diversity than did multiple sclerosis patients.

Included in the TCR beta cDNA libraries were unique molecular identifiers. Starting from approximately 1 to 10 million T cells, the study yielded roughly 0.5 million cDNA molecules. TCRdb re-called the PCR reads with MiXCR, one entry per CDR3 protein. The table shows about 680,000 distinct CDR3 sequences, with approximately 60% occurring only once. The V gene lost 0 bases and the J gene lost 3 bases, with 14 bases spanning the gap. This CDR3 region has 16 residues. CDR1 and CDR2 from the germline V gene are MNHEY and SVGAGI. Input material: blood. The origin of this receptor is a girl aged 2 to 9 with multiple sclerosis. The J gene is TRBJ1-2, the V gene TRBV6-5; tentative D call: TRBD1 (6 bases). CDR3 sequence reads: CASSYSEGGSDYGYTF. The DNA for the CDR3 is TGTGCCAGCAGTTACTCCGAAGGGGGGAGCGACTATGGCTACACCTTC.